Here is one T cell receptor (beta chain) with its context. Its matching antigen is unknown. The missing conserved phenylalanine or tryptophan at the end of this CDR3 makes a read error likely. Germline V CDR1 and CDR2: SGHDT, YYEEEE. Trimming took off 0 bases at V and 0 bases at J, with 13 bases between the two ends. The CDR3 loop spans 17 amino acids. This sample was included in a study of molecular identifiers for immune sequencing clone quantification. Background on the study: The replicates split RNA from around 20,000 or 100,000 naive CD8 cells five ways and sequenced four. General observations from the study: It was shown that clones above 20 RNA copies held over 97% of effector molecules, but under 1% in naive cells.

Previously described methods and listed TCR primers were employed for the bulk TCR libraries. TCRdb re-called the PCR reads through MiXCR, storing one row per CDR3 protein. The sample holds under 650,000 distinct CDR3 sequences, nearly 20% seen once. Isolation of naive CD8 T cells was achieved by sorting on a CD8+CD4-CCR7+CD45RA+ phenotype. V gene TRBV5-6 combines with J gene TRBJ1-3, with unresolved D. The receptor comes from a human donor in good health. Some libraries in this study had Jurkat cell RNA spiked in. Sequenced: naive CD8+ T cells from blood, with Jurkat cell RNA spiked in. Subset in this sample: FACS-sorted CD8+CD4-CCR7+CD45RA+ naive T cells. The CDR3 sequence: CASSLGTALLSGNTIYL. The CDR3 region has the DNA TGTGCCAGCAGCTTGGGGACCGCCTTACTCTCTGGAAACACCATATATCTT.